This T cell receptor (beta chain) was profiled in a study of beta chain features in type 1 diabetes. Broader study findings: Insertions were fewer and deletions more numerous at VDJ junctions in type 1 diabetes patients. Cells with high TCR expression could be over-represented when cDNA is sequenced. Within patients, naive, central memory and Treg TCRB repertoires seemed more similar than within healthy donors. Researchers report that Type 1 diabetes patients had moderately but significantly shorter TCRB CDR3s across all four CD4+ subsets.

By way of CD45RO/CCR7/CD25/CD127/CD95/CD27, the CD4+ regulatory, stem cell-like memory, central memory and naive cells were sorted. The authors reverse transcribed all of the isolated RNA, so sequencing captured expressed TCRB transcripts. Using immunoSEQ multiplex PCR, the repertoire was profiled, and TCRdb retains in-frame clones only, with some absent. Among around 130,000 clones listed, roughly 10% were seen once. Concerning this clone itself: What it recognizes is unknown.

Sequenced: central memory CD4+ T cells from blood. This clonotype was sampled from a man aged 25 to 40 with type 1 diabetes.

The CDR3 DNA follows: TGTGCCAGCCAAGGTGACTCATATGGCTACACCTTC. This codes for CASQGDSYGYTF. The chain is built from TRBV28 and TRBJ1-2; D is unresolved. This CDR3 comprises 12 residues. Trimming pared 8 bases from V and 5 bases from J, leaving 12 bases between. From germline, CDR1 is MDHEN and CDR2 SYDVKM.